This TCR beta chain was found in a study of Graves' ophthalmopathy and Graves' hyperthyroidism. Whole-study context: Pretreatment peripheral blood was obtained at initial diagnosis.

Physicians reached a diagnosis by relying on clinical symptoms, serum thyroxine, TRAb, thyroid ultrasound and orbital computed tomography. A roughly 9.3 ml volume of fresh peripheral blood provided the PBMCs. TCR beta CDR3 regions were amplified from RNA transcripts. HTBI primers were used in a first-round RT-PCR, which preceded a second-round multiplex PCR. Using its own MiXCR run on the multiplex PCR reads, TCRdb lists one record per CDR3 protein. The top ten hold over 7.5% of the sample, which has about 500,000 distinct CDR3 sequences, about an eighth seen once. The CDR3 has 13 residues. V was trimmed by 6 bases and J by 1 base, leaving 10 bases between them. The germline V gene encodes CDR1 PRHDT and CDR2 FYEKMQ (reference sequence).

This TCR came from a woman in her twenties or thirties with Graves' ophthalmopathy. The specimen sequenced was blood. The chain combines TRBV13 with TRBJ2-7, with D tentatively TRBD1 (5 bases). In nucleotides, the CDR3 is TGTGCCAGCAGGGAGACAGCATCCTACGAGCAGTACTTC. This gives the protein CASRETASYEQYF.